This entry lists 25 T cell receptor beta chains sequenced from one sample in a study of beta chain features in type 1 diabetes. For these TCRs, the target antigens are not known. Study conclusions and caveats: People with Type 1 diabetes carried modestly yet significantly shorter TCRB CDR3s in all four CD4+ subsets.

Of the isolated RNA, all was reverse transcribed, and so the sequenced material was expressed TCRB transcripts. TCRdb keeps only in-frame clones here, not all; method: immunoSEQ multiplex PCR. Counted here are 100,000 to 150,000 clones, 15% to 20% occurring once; the ten biggest clones make up roughly 2.6%. Sequenced input: central memory CD4+ T cells from blood. These receptors were taken from a man aged 18-30 years with type 1 diabetes.

This chain uses TRBV5-4 with TRBJ2-7, with 7 bases identical to TRBD1. The CDR3 extends over 16 amino acids. CDR1 SGHNT and CDR2 YYREEE come from the germline V gene (reference sequence). V lost 4 bases and J lost 0; bases outside the gene matches: 10. DNA for the CDR3: TGTGCCAGCAGCCCTCAACAGGGGTCGAGCTCCTACGAGCAGTACTTC. Translating it yields CASSPQQGSSSYEQYF. Looking up the rest from reference TRBV5-4 and TRBJ2-7 gives the full variable domain: ETGVTQSPTHLIKTRGQQVTLRCSSQSGHNTVSWYQQALGQGPQFIFQYYREEENGRGNFPPRFSGLQFPNYSSELNVNALELDDSALYLCASSPQQGSSSYEQYFGPGTRLTVT.

Worth noting for this clone: A read error may produce the germline difference seen at one junction end. Different DNA sequences within this sample yield the same CDR3. This chain connects TRBV7-7 to TRBJ2-1; D possibly corresponds to TRBD2 (5 bases). CDR3 length equals 15 residues. Germline CDR1 reads SSHAT; CDR2 reads FNYEAQ (reference sequence). The CDR3: CASSLAPSSYNEQFF. CDR3 in DNA: TGTGCTAGCAGCTTAGCGCCCAGCTCCTACAATGAGCAGTTCTTC.

The chain recombines TRBV30 with TRBJ2-6; D gene ambiguous. Germline assignment: CDR1 GTSNPN and CDR2 SVGIG (reference sequence). CDR3 length: 15 residues. V lost 4 bases to trimming and J lost 4 bases, with 14 bases between them. Here the CDR3 reads CAWKVWASGANVLTF. The CDR3 coding sequence is TGTGCCTGGAAAGTATGGGCCTCCGGGGCCAACGTCCTGACTTTC.

Written as DNA, the CDR3 is TGTGCTAGTGGGTCGGAAGGTGTAGGTTCACCCCTCCACTTT. Its protein is CASGSEGVGSPLHF. This chain links TRBV12-5 with TRBJ1-6; D uncertain. This CDR3 has 14 amino acids. The V and J ends lost 6 bases and 9 bases respectively, with 15 bases between them. Germline V lookup: CDR1 LGHNT, CDR2 FRNRAP.

A few counts support this clone. The gene calls are TRBV4-3 and TRBJ2-5, with 11 bases that match TRBD1. The ends lost 4 bases at V and 4 bases at J; junction bases unmatched: 2. This CDR3 has 14 amino acids. Germline V gene sequence: CDR1 LGHNA, CDR2 YSLEER. DNA of the CDR3: TGCGCCAGCAGCCGAGGGACAGGGGGAGAGACCCAGTACTTC. This sequence encodes CASSRGTGGETQYF.

CDR3 in DNA: TGCGCCAGCAGATCCGGGACTGAAGAGACCCAGTACTTC. It yields the protein CASRSGTEETQYF. The chain couples TRBV5-1 to TRBJ2-5; D perhaps matches TRBD2 (6 bases). CDR3 length equals 13 residues. Germline lookup yields CDR1 SGHRS and CDR2 YFSETQ. With 5 bases removed from V and 3 bases from J, the gap between germline ends came to 11 bases.

This sequence joins TRBV2 and TRBJ2-1; weak D call: TRBD2 (6 bases). Germline V lookup: CDR1 SNHLY, CDR2 FYNNEI. The CDR3 spans 17 residues. V lost 7 bases, J lost 5 bases, and 24 bases lay in between. For the CDR3, the DNA is TGTGCCAGCACCGATCTTCTTATAGCGGAACCCAACAATGAGCAGTTCTTC. This encodes CASTDLLIAEPNNEQFF.

The V and J genes are TRBV18 and TRBJ2-5; 8 nucleotides align to TRBD2. The germline gives CDR1 KGHSH, CDR2 LQKENI. V lost 1 base and J lost 2; bases outside the gene matches: 6. The CDR3 is made up of 16 amino acids. CDR3 loop: CASSPRGTRSQETQYF. In DNA, the CDR3 is TGTGCCAGCTCACCACGCGGGACTAGGTCTCAAGAGACCCAGTACTTC.

This clone has a single count. The chain has TRBV28 and TRBJ2-7; D gene ambiguous. The V gene's germline CDR1 is MDHEN and CDR2 SYDVKM. CDR3 length equals 11 residues. The V gene lost 6 bases and the J gene lost 2 bases, with 5 bases spanning the gap. This chain's CDR3 is CASSVTYEQYF. CDR3 nucleotides: TGTGCCAGCAGCGTAACCTACGAGCAGTACTTC.

The sample holds many counts of this clone. The rearrangement joins TRBV7-2 to TRBJ2-3; TRBD1 matches 9 bases. Germline assignment: CDR1 SGHTA and CDR2 FQGNSA. The CDR3 sequence is 19 residues long. V was clipped by 5 bases and J by 9 bases; unmatched bases: 24. The CDR3 nucleotides read TGTGCCAGCAGCACCCGAACCTTGGGTTGGGGACAGGGAGCGAAGACGCAGTATTTT. Protein: CASSTRTLGWGQGAKTQYF.

The chain links TRBV6-5 to TRBJ2-7; weak D call: TRBD1 (6 bases). Looked up from germline, CDR1 is MNHEY and CDR2 is SVGAGI. The CDR3 covers 13 residues. V was clipped by 6 bases and J by 3 bases, with 12 bases between them. The CDR3 region has the DNA TGTGCCAGCAGATCCGGGACAAGCTACGAGCAGTACTTC. It is translated as CASRSGTSYEQYF.

The chain employs TRBV5-4 and TRBJ2-1; TRBD2 aligns across 13 bases. After removal of 4 bases from V and 2 bases from J, the junction contained 3 bases not matched to a gene. The CDR3 has 16 amino acids. The germline V gene encodes CDR1 SGHNT and CDR2 YYREEE (reference sequence). Written as DNA, the CDR3 is TGTGCCAGCAGCGTAACTAGCGGGAGGGCCTACAATGAGCAGTTCTTC. Its protein is CASSVTSGRAYNEQFF.

The gene calls are TRBV28 and TRBJ2-3; D unresolved. The V gene's germline CDR1 is MDHEN and CDR2 SYDVKM. The CDR3 sequence is 13 residues long. Trimming cost V 6 bases and J 2 bases, with 9 bases left between them. The CDR3 nucleotides are TGTGCCAGCAGGAAAACGTCCACAGATACGCAGTATTTT. Translating gives CASRKTSTDTQYF.

In its sample, this clone was seen many times. CDR3 sequence reads: CATSRDRDRWTYEQYF. The CDR3, as DNA: TGTGCCACCAGCCGGGACCGGGACAGGTGGACCTACGAGCAGTACTTC. The chain carries TRBV15 and TRBJ2-7, with 8 positions matching TRBD1. The germline gives CDR1 LNHNV, CDR2 YYDKDF (reference sequence). The CDR3 has 16 amino acids. V dropped 5 bases and J dropped 2; count of bases not matched to a gene: 11.

This clone was seen repeatedly, ten times or more. The chain uses TRBV5-4 and TRBJ2-3; D gene uncertain. The CDR3 spans 13 residues. Germline values: CDR1 SGHNT, CDR2 YYREEE (reference sequence). V was trimmed by 5 bases and J by 4 bases, leaving 11 bases between them. CDR3 DNA sequence: TGTGCCAGCAGTCTGTGGCAGGCAGATACGCAGTATTTT. Translating it yields CASSLWQADTQYF.

V gene TRBV20-1 combines with J gene TRBJ2-7, with a possible D match to TRBD2 (5 bases). CDR1 is DFQATT and CDR2 is SNEGSKA in the germline V gene (reference sequence). V was trimmed by 3 bases and J by 12 bases, leaving 15 bases between them. The CDR3 is made up of 11 amino acids. Here the CDR3 DNA reads TGCAGTGCTAGTCCGGGGATCTCCGGGTACTTC. The encoded protein is CSASPGISGYF.

The V gene is TRBV5-4, the J gene TRBJ2-1; no clear D. Trimming removed 0 bases at V and 3 bases at J, with 4 bases between. Germline lookup yields CDR1 SGHNT and CDR2 YYREEE (reference sequence). The CDR3 is 13 amino acids. This CDR3 is CASSLVGYNEQFF. CDR3 in DNA: TGTGCCAGCAGCTTGGTAGGCTACAATGAGCAGTTCTTC.

This chain joins TRBV25-1 and TRBJ2-5; TRBD2 might be the D (7 bases). The germline V and J ends were trimmed by 5 bases and 2 bases, with 18 bases remaining between them. This CDR3 is 16 amino acids long. Germline V gene data show CDR1 as MGHDK and CDR2 as SYGVNS. Written as DNA, the CDR3 is TGTGCCAGCAGTCAACCCGGAGGGGGGGGACAAGAGACCCAGTACTTC. It encodes CASSQPGGGGQETQYF.

This chain uses TRBV30 with TRBJ2-3, with D unclear. V was cut by 2 bases and J by 4 bases, with 7 bases left in between. The germline V gene has CDR1 GTSNPN and CDR2 SVGIG (reference sequence). This CDR3 has 12 amino acids. Here the CDR3 DNA reads TGTGCCTGGAGTTTGAGTTCAGATACGCAGTATTTT. Translating it yields CAWSLSSDTQYF. Using reference TRBV30 and TRBJ2-3 for the parts outside the CDR3, the full variable domain is SQTIHQWPATLVQPVGSPLSLECTVEGTSNPNLYWYRQAAGRGLQLLFYSVGIGQISSEVPQNLSASRPQDRQFILSSKKLLLSDSGFYLCAWSLSSDTQYFGPGTRLTVL.

The chain recombines TRBV7-2 with TRBJ2-3; D gene uncertain. V was trimmed by 4 bases and J by 6 bases, leaving 14 bases between them. The germline V gene has CDR1 SGHTA and CDR2 FQGNSA. This CDR3 is built from 14 residues. CDR3 DNA sequence: TGTGCCAGCAGCTCGATGTCCCATAGGGATACGCAGTATTTT. It is translated as CASSSMSHRDTQYF.

This clone occurred a few times. The CDR3 nucleotides are TGTGCCTGGAGTCAGACCCAGATTCAGCCCCAGCATTTT. Residues: CAWSQTQIQPQHF. The chain couples TRBV30 to TRBJ1-5; D unclear. Germline loops: CDR1 GTSNPN, CDR2 SVGIG (reference sequence). Trimming removed 2 bases from V and 6 bases from J, with 11 bases in between. The CDR3 has 13 amino acids.

The chain recombines TRBV5-6 with TRBJ1-2; 7 bases map to TRBD1. The V gene's germline CDR1 is SGHDT and CDR2 YYEEEE. Losses at the gene ends were 1 base for V and 14 bases for J; bases not matched to a gene: 8. There are 12 residues in the CDR3. This CDR3 reads CASSLPATGFTF. The CDR3 bases are TGTGCCAGCAGCTTGCCCGCGACAGGGTTTACCTTC. Full variable domain (remainder filled in from reference TRBV5-6 and TRBJ1-2): DAGVTQSPTHLIKTRGQQVTLRCSPKSGHDTVSWYQQALGQGPQFIFQYYEEEERQRGNFPDRFSGHQFPNYSSELNVNALLLGDSALYLCASSLPATGFTFGSGTRLTVV.

The chain recombines TRBV4-3 with TRBJ2-7, with D possibly being TRBD2 (6 bases). The germline V and J ends were trimmed by 2 bases and 5 bases, with 16 bases remaining between them. The CDR3 spans 15 residues. The germline V gene has CDR1 LGHNA and CDR2 YSLEER. The CDR3 sequence: CASSQMNRRENEQYF. As DNA, the CDR3 is TGCGCCAGCAGCCAAATGAACCGCCGGGAGAACGAGCAGTACTTC.

This clone has just a few counts. The chain links TRBV15 to TRBJ2-7; tentatively, D is TRBD1 (6 bases). Germline V lookup: CDR1 LNHNV, CDR2 YYDKDF (reference sequence). Trimming took off 5 bases at V and 7 bases at J, with 15 bases between the two ends. The CDR3 runs to 13 residues. CDR3 DNA: TGTGCCACCAGCCGGGACACTTCTGGGGAGCAGTACTTC. Protein sequence: CATSRDTSGEQYF.

This clone was observed a few times. The rearrangement joins TRBV5-6 to TRBJ1-1; no definite D call. This CDR3 is built from 13 residues. Germline CDR1 SGHDT, CDR2 YYEEEE. V lost 1 base and J lost 8, with 12 bases in between. The DNA for the CDR3 is TGTGCCAGCAGCTTGTCGCCCCGGACCGAAGCTTTCTTT. This codes for CASSLSPRTEAFF. Supplemented by reference TRBV5-6 and TRBJ1-1, the full variable domain reads DAGVTQSPTHLIKTRGQQVTLRCSPKSGHDTVSWYQQALGQGPQFIFQYYEEEERQRGNFPDRFSGHQFPNYSSELNVNALLLGDSALYLCASSLSPRTEAFFGQGTRLTVV.